These 22 T cell receptor beta chains were sequenced from one sample in a study of blood T cell repertoires in COVID-19. The data were produced by immunoSEQ multiplex PCR, yet TCRdb's version contains in-frame clones alone and is incomplete. Counted here are about 100,000 clones, 65% to 90% occurring once; the ten biggest clones make up roughly 4%. The sequenced sample consisted of peripheral blood. These receptors were taken from a man in his sixties with acute or convalescent COVID-19.

The chain links TRBV19 to TRBJ2-1, with D perhaps matching TRBD1 (5 bases). The CDR3 covers 15 residues. Germline assignment: CDR1 LNHDA and CDR2 SQIVND (reference sequence). Trimming removed 4 bases from V and 5 bases from J, with 15 bases in between. This CDR3 reads CASSTDSLTNNEQFF. CDR3 nucleotide sequence: TGTGCCAGTAGTACCGACAGCCTAACCAACAATGAGCAGTTCTTC.

The chain combines TRBV7-9 with TRBJ2-7, with D possibly TRBD2 on 6 matching bases. V lost 9 bases to trimming and J lost 3 bases, with 18 bases between them. CDR1 is SEHNR, CDR2 FQNEAQ, per germline (reference sequence). CDR3 length: 14 amino acids. This CDR3 reads CASISGGAVYEQYF. In DNA form, the CDR3 reads TGTGCCAGTATCTCAGGAGGGGCGGTCTACGAGCAGTACTTC.

J is TRBJ2-7 and V is TRBV19, with D perhaps TRBD1 (6 bases). V was cut by 6 bases and J by 0 bases, with 15 bases left in between. The CDR3 is 15 amino acids. CDR1 and CDR2 (germline): LNHDA, SQIVND (reference sequence). The CDR3 spells CASRQDRGSSYEQYF. The CDR3 nucleotides read TGTGCCAGTAGGCAGGACAGAGGCTCCTCCTACGAGCAGTACTTC.

This chain links TRBV6-5 with TRBJ1-3; D may be TRBD1 (6 bases). The V gene's germline CDR1 is MNHEY and CDR2 SVGAGI. This CDR3 spans 14 amino acids. Deletions cut 6 bases from V and 2 bases from J, with 11 bases between. The CDR3 protein is CASRQQGTGNTIYF. CDR3 in DNA: TGTGCCAGCAGGCAACAGGGCACTGGAAACACCATATATTTT.

The chain is built from TRBV12-3 or TRBV12-4 and TRBJ2-2; unclear D gene. The CDR3 has 13 amino acids. V gave up 9 bases and J gave up 7 bases, with 15 bases separating them. The CDR3 DNA sequence: TGTGCCAGTCGCAGTTTTGGAGACGGGGAGCTGTTTTTT. This gives the protein CASRSFGDGELFF.

The rearrangement uses TRBV19 and TRBJ1-1; TRBD1 is a possible D gene (6 bases). The V end was cut by 3 bases, the J end by 0 bases, with 11 bases between. Looked up from germline, CDR1 is LNHDA and CDR2 is SQIVND (reference sequence). The CDR3 has 15 residues. The CDR3 nucleotides read TGTGCCAGTAGTATTCTATCAGGGGTGAACACTGAAGCTTTCTTT. This gives the protein CASSILSGVNTEAFF.

The chain has TRBV6-5 and TRBJ1-5, with 8 bases matching TRBD1. CDR1 MNHEY and CDR2 SVGAGI come from the germline V gene. The V gene end was trimmed by 0 bases and the J gene end by 2 bases; junction bases not matched to a gene: 3. The CDR3 consists of 16 residues. This chain's CDR3 is CASSYSSQGGNQPQHF. In DNA, the CDR3 is TGTGCCAGCAGTTACTCGTCACAGGGGGGCAATCAGCCCCAGCATTTT.

The V and J genes are TRBV2 and TRBJ2-7; a weak D match, TRBD2 (5 bases). This CDR3 is built from 13 residues. The V gene lost 7 bases and the J gene lost 3 bases, with 13 bases spanning the gap. Germline V gene sequence: CDR1 SNHLY, CDR2 FYNNEI. The CDR3 sequence: CASKKEVFYEQYF. The CDR3 coding sequence is TGTGCCAGCAAGAAGGAGGTCTTCTACGAGCAGTACTTC.

V usage is TRBV27 and J usage is TRBJ1-1, with a weak D call TRBD1 (6 bases). This CDR3 spans 14 amino acids. Germline assignment: CDR1 MNHEY and CDR2 SMNVEV (reference sequence). V lost 2 bases, J lost 2 bases, and 9 bases lay in between. CDR3 DNA: TGTGCCAGCAGTTTACGGACAGTTAACACTGAAGCTTTCTTT. This encodes CASSLRTVNTEAFF.

The rearrangement links TRBV6-5 to TRBJ2-3; 8 nucleotides agree with TRBD1. V gave up 5 bases and J gave up 4 bases; unmatched junction bases: 8. From germline, CDR1 is MNHEY and CDR2 SVGAGI. CDR3 length: 15 residues. The CDR3, as DNA: TGTGCCAGCAGTACTCGACAGGGGAACTCAGATACGCAGTATTTT. Amino acid sequence: CASSTRQGNSDTQYF.

This clone was seen a single time. This CDR3 reads CASGLPGNEQYF. The DNA for the CDR3 is TGTGCTAGTGGTTTGCCAGGGAACGAGCAGTACTTC. The chain has TRBV12-5 and TRBJ2-7; D is possibly TRBD1 (5 bases). In germline, CDR1 is LGHNT, CDR2 FRNRAP. The V gene lost 2 bases and the J gene lost 5 bases, with 7 bases spanning the gap. The length of the CDR3 is 12 residues.

This clone was found a few times. V usage is TRBV18 and J usage is TRBJ2-7, with D perhaps matching TRBD1 (5 bases). The CDR3 is 13 residues long. The germline V and J ends were trimmed by 2 bases and 4 bases, with 9 bases remaining between them. Germline lookup yields CDR1 KGHSH and CDR2 LQKENI. The CDR3 coding sequence is TGTGCCAGCTCACCAAAGGGGAATTACGAGCAGTACTTC. Amino acids: CASSPKGNYEQYF.

The chain uses TRBV7-9 and TRBJ2-2; no clear D. Trimming took off 4 bases at V and 6 bases at J, with 6 bases between the two ends. Germline V CDR1 and CDR2: SEHNR, FQNEAQ (reference sequence). The length of the CDR3 is 12 residues. This CDR3 is CASSSPAGELFF. The CDR3 DNA sequence: TGTGCCAGCAGCTCCCCCGCCGGGGAGCTGTTTTTT. Supplemented by reference TRBV7-9 and TRBJ2-2, the full variable domain reads DTGVSQNPRHKITKRGQNVTFRCDPISEHNRLYWYRQTLGQGPEFLTYFQNEAQLEKSRLLSDRFSAERPKGSFSTLEIQRTEQGDSAMYLCASSSPAGELFFGEGSRLTVL.

The rearrangement uses TRBV5-1 and TRBJ2-1; a weak D match, TRBD1 (6 bases). CDR1 is SGHRS and CDR2 is YFSETQ in the germline V gene. The CDR3 consists of 12 residues. Trimming took 6 bases from V and 9 from J, leaving 13 bases between them. The CDR3 DNA sequence: TGCGCCAGCAATGAACAGGGTGGTGAGCAGTTCTTC. Encoded protein: CASNEQGGEQFF.

The CDR3 loop reads CAKTGPVNTEAFF. The CDR3 nucleotides are TGTGCCAAGACAGGGCCGGTGAACACTGAAGCTTTCTTT. J is TRBJ1-1 and V is TRBV7-9; 7 nucleotides match TRBD1. CDR1 is SEHNR and CDR2 is FQNEAQ in the germline V gene (reference sequence). This CDR3 has 13 residues. V lost 10 bases to trimming and J lost 0 bases; unmatched junction nucleotides: 5.

The chain employs TRBV21-1 and TRBJ1-5; TRBD1 is the table's D call and was not checked against the DNA. TRBV21-1 is deemed a pseudogene. This CDR3 comprises 17 residues. The CDR3 DNA sequence: TGTGCCAGCAGCAAAGCTGGTCGCAGGGGGCAGTTTCAGCCCCAGCATTTT. Protein sequence: CASSKAGRRGQFQPQHF.

V usage is TRBV16 and J usage is TRBJ1-1; TRBD1 matches at 10 bases. Germline V gene sequence: CDR1 KGHSY, CDR2 FQNENV. After removal of 4 bases from V and 4 bases from J, the junction contained 9 bases not matched to a gene. There are 16 residues in the CDR3. The CDR3 nucleotides are TGTGCCAGCAGCCCCGACCGGGGACAGGGGCGCACTGAAGCTTTCTTT. It specifies CASSPDRGQGRTEAFF.

CDR3 DNA: TGTGCCAGCAGCCAATTAGTGACCCAGTACTTC. This encodes CASSQLVTQYF. This chain uses TRBV3-1 (or the pseudogene TRBV3-2) with TRBJ2-5; D not resolved. The CDR3 spans 11 residues. The V gene's germline CDR1 is LGHDT and CDR2 YNNKEL (reference sequence). The ends were cut back, 2 bases at V and 7 bases at J, with 5 bases in the middle.

The rearrangement links TRBV6-4 to TRBJ2-2, with a possible D match to TRBD1 (6 bases). V lost 4 bases and J lost 4, with 7 bases in between. Germline loops: CDR1 MRHNA, CDR2 SNTAGT. The CDR3 has 13 residues. CDR3 loop: CASSGGRTGELFF. The CDR3 bases are TGTGCCAGCAGTGGGGGGCGCACCGGGGAGCTGTTTTTT.

The V and J genes are TRBV6-5 and TRBJ2-1; weak D call: TRBD1 (5 bases). CDR3 length equals 14 residues. CDR1 is MNHEY and CDR2 is SVGAGI in the germline V gene. The V end lost 4 bases, the J end lost 9 bases, and 16 bases lay between the germline ends. The CDR3 bases are TGTGCCAGCAGTTCCAACCTTGGGGCCAGTGAGCAGTTCTTC. The encoded protein is CASSSNLGASEQFF.

The gene calls are TRBV4-2 and TRBJ2-1; 8 positions agree with TRBD2. The trim removed 6 bases at V and 6 bases at J, leaving 16 bases unmatched. CDR3 length: 17 residues. Looked up from germline, CDR1 is LGHNA and CDR2 is YNFKEQ. CDR3: CASRELRAGGSGNEQFF. DNA for the CDR3: TGTGCCAGCAGGGAACTTCGCGCGGGGGGTTCTGGCAATGAGCAGTTCTTC.

V gene TRBV30 combines with J gene TRBJ1-2; D unclear. Germline CDR1 reads GTSNPN; CDR2 reads SVGIG (reference sequence). This CDR3 has 11 amino acids. The ends were cut back, 3 bases at V and 8 bases at J, with 10 bases in the middle. The CDR3 DNA sequence: TGTGCCTGGAGGAAGATGAGCGGCTACACCTTC. Protein sequence: CAWRKMSGYTF.